Detailed here is one TCR beta chain. Which antigen it targets is not known. Per-base qualities were not stored, and no clone one base away is much larger. These data belong to a study of OX40 agonist ivuxolimab in advanced cancers. Describing the broader study: Ivuxolimab was an agonistic, fully human IgG2 monoclonal antibody directed against OX40 (CD134), a costimulatory receptor. The monotherapy dose-escalation portion (N of about 50 patients) of the phase I ivuxolimab trial is reported in the paper. The dose-escalation cohort was 82.7% male with a mean age of roughly 60 years, ranging from roughly 20 to 80. Prior anti-PD-1, anti-PD-L1 or anti-CTLA-4 therapy was permitted, and checkpoint inhibitors had been received by under 50% of dose-escalation patients. Partial responses were achieved by three dose-escalation patients, of whom one had hepatocellular carcinoma and two had cutaneous melanoma. Of the 50 to 55 patients in dose escalation, 19 had hepatocellular carcinoma, some 15 had melanoma, 9 had renal cell carcinoma and 9 had head and neck cancer. Peripheral TCRbeta sequencing aimed to test whether ivuxolimab altered TCR sequence diversity and caused clonal T-cell expansion. Intravenous ivuxolimab was administered to patients every 2 weeks at six dose levels: 0.01, 0.1, 0.3, 1.5, 3 and 10 mg/kg.

The trial excluded patients who had a history of autoimmune disease or were on systemic immunosuppression. Peripheral blood for TCR sequencing was collected from all dose cohorts at baseline, on cycle 4 day 1, and on cycle 7 day 1. Samples were obtained from an open-label, multicenter, first-in-human phase I dose-escalation trial of ivuxolimab. Adults with locally advanced or metastatic head and neck squamous cell, hepatocellular, melanoma or renal cell carcinoma were enrolled in the trial. Before TCR sequencing, CD4+ T cells and CD8+ T cells from peripheral blood were sorted into separate populations. Genomic DNA was isolated from the sorted cells so that the TCRbeta CDR3 region could be sequenced. The immunoSEQ Assay was used to sequence the TCRbeta CDR3 regions. Here the immuneACCESS table is served through TCRdb, limited to in-frame sequences with V and J called. Missing clones are a known gap in these copies; in checked studies unresolved V genes cover under half, and the rest lacks a known reason. In all, the sample holds approximately 94,000 clones, and under 95% of those were seen once. In total, the top ten clones hold 0.5% to 0.65% of the sample.

Results the study describes overall, beyond this receptor: After ivuxolimab, more expanded clones were found on average in CD8+ T cells than in CD4+ T cells. In the 0.1-3.0 mg/kg groups, partial responders had among the lowest normalized peripheral clonal expansion, particularly in CD8+ T cells. Low levels of normalized T-cell clonal expansion were also shown by some nonresponding patients. At doses from 0.1 to 3.0 mg/kg, clonal expansion was seen in both CD4+ and CD8+ blood T cells between baseline and week 6. Antigen specificity was not determined for the clonally expanded peripheral T cells.

The germline V gene encodes CDR1 SGHRS and CDR2 YFSETQ. Trimming leaves V shorter by 0 bases and J shorter by 7 bases, with the junction holding 6 bases beyond the gene matches. The CDR3 has 16 amino acids, counting the end cysteine and phenylalanine. Only CDR3 DNA is held: 48 bases, read in frame from base 1. The clonotype originates from an adult with an advanced solid tumor such as melanoma, head and neck, liver or kidney cancer. The chain is assembled from TRBV5-1 and TRBJ2-2; the junction holds 10 bases that match TRBD2. The sample here was CD4+ or CD8+ T cells sorted from blood, taken in a trial of the OX40 agonist ivuxolimab. The DNA is TGCGCCAGCAGCTTGGTCCTAGCGGGAGAGGACGGGGAGCTGTTTTTT. The resulting protein is CASSLVLAGEDGELFF. The entire variable domain, with the stretches around the CDR3 drawn from the reference TRBV5-1 and TRBJ2-2 proteins, is KAGVTQTPRYLIKTRGQQVTLSCSPISGHRSVSWYQQTPGQGLQFLFEYFSETQRNKGNFPGRFSGRQFSNSRSEMNVSTLELGDSALYLCASSLVLAGEDGELFFGEGSRLTVL.